Listed below are T cell receptor beta chains from one sample, sequenced in a study of cytomegalovirus exposure and HLA in healthy donors. TCRdb keeps only in-frame clones here, not all; method: immunoSEQ multiplex PCR. Of over 130,000 clones listed, 82% were seen once; the top ten hold around 2.6%. Sequencing input: PBMCs. The receptors here all came from a male donor in good health and CMV-seronegative. Both conserved end residues are part of each CDR3. The D gene is left open where the match is weak. Some rows have no size entry. The others give once, few or many, or a class for an expanded clone.

j_call d_call v_call clone_size cdr3_nt cdr3_aa
TRBJ2-7 TRBD1 TRBV6-1 NA TGTGCCAGCATTACAGGGGGCGTCTCCTACGAGCAGTACTTC CASITGGVSYEQYF
TRBJ2-7 NA TRBV30 NA TGTGCCTGGAGTAGGGGCAGGGCCAAAAGGGAGCAGTACTTC CAWSRGRAKREQYF
TRBJ1-2 NA TRBV7-9 NA TGTGCCAGCAGCTTCCCCGGCGGCGGTTATGGCTACACCTTC CASSFPGGGYGYTF
TRBJ2-1 TRBD2 TRBV7-2 NA TGTGCCAGCAGCTGGACTAGCGGGAGGGAGAATGAGCAGTTCTTC CASSWTSGRENEQFF
TRBJ2-7 NA TRBV9 NA TGTGCCAGCAGCGTAGATTGGGGGGAATACTACGAGCAGTACTTC CASSVDWGEYYEQYF
TRBJ2-7 NA TRBV27 NA TGTGCCAGCAGTTTCCGGGCTAGCGCTTACTACGAGCAGTACTTC CASSFRASAYYEQYF
TRBJ2-6 TRBD1 TRBV2 NA TGTGCCAGCAGGTTTCGACAGGGGGCAACTGGGGCCAACGTCCTGACTTTC CASRFRQGATGANVLTF
TRBJ2-7 TRBD2 TRBV29-1 NA TGCAGCGTTGTGGTGGCTAGCGGTTCCTACGAGCAGTACTTC CSVVVASGSYEQYF
TRBJ1-1 NA TRBV21-1 once TGTGCCAGCACCCCTGGACAGGGAGTGAACACTGAAGCTTTCTTT CASTPGQGVNTEAFF
TRBJ2-4 NA TRBV6-5 NA TGTGCCACCCTGGACAGAACCAAAAACATTCAGTACTTC CATLDRTKNIQYF
TRBJ1-5 NA TRBV6-1 NA TGTGCCAGCAGCGGAGGAAGTCAGCCCCAGCATTTT CASSGGSQPQHF
TRBJ2-7 TRBD2 TRBV28 NA TGTGCCAGCAAAAGCGGGAGGCCCCACTCCTACGAGCAGTACTTC CASKSGRPHSYEQYF
TRBJ1-1 TRBD1 TRBV4-1 NA TGCGCCAGCAGCCAACTGACAGGGGTGAACACTGAAGCTTTCTTT CASSQLTGVNTEAFF
TRBJ2-3 TRBD1 TRBV4-2 NA TGTGCCAGCAGCCAAAGACCGGACAGGGGAGTCACAGATACGCAGTATTTT CASSQRPDRGVTDTQYF
TRBJ1-1 TRBD1 TRBV7-9 NA TGTGCCAGCTCCCGACAGGGGAGGTTCACTGAAGCTTTCTTT CASSRQGRFTEAFF
TRBJ1-5 NA TRBV19 few TGTGCCAGTAGTATCCGGGGAGATCAGCCCCAGCATTTT CASSIRGDQPQHF
TRBJ2-2 NA TRBV29-1 NA TGCAGCGTTGGGACAGGGAGGGTCGGGGAGCTGTTTTTT CSVGTGRVGELFF
TRBJ2-3 NA TRBV4-1 NA TGCGCCAGCAGCCCAGTTGGCCCTCCATCCACAGATACGCAGTATTTT CASSPVGPPSTDTQYF
TRBJ2-3 TRBD2 TRBV4-1 NA TGCGCCAGCAGACATTTAGCGGGAGCGACAGATACGCAGTATTTT CASRHLAGATDTQYF
TRBJ2-2 TRBD2 TRBV6-4 few TGTGCCAGCAGTGGGGGCGGCGCGGGAGGGCCTTCTGACACCGGGGAGCTGTTTTTT CASSGGGAGGPSDTGELFF
TRBJ1-2 NA TRBV28 NA TGTGCCAGCAGTTCCCAGGGTTATGGCTACACCTTC CASSSQGYGYTF
TRBJ1-4 NA TRBV6-1 NA TGTGCCAGCAGTGAAGGCCCAGGCCCACTTAATGAAAAACTGTTTTTT CASSEGPGPLNEKLFF
TRBJ1-2 NA TRBV6-5 NA TGTGCCAGCAGTTTAGACACCCACTATGGCTACACCTTC CASSLDTHYGYTF
TRBJ2-1 TRBD2 TRBV27 NA TGTGCCAGCAGCCCCGGGACTACCTACAATGAGCAGTTCTTC CASSPGTTYNEQFF
TRBJ1-1 TRBD1 TRBV7-9 NA TGTGCCAGCAGCCGGGGACAGCCTGAAGCTTTCTTT CASSRGQPEAFF
TRBJ1-4 NA TRBV2 NA TGTGCCAGCTGGGCGACAGCCACCAATGAAAAACTGTTTTTT CASWATATNEKLFF
TRBJ2-3 NA TRBV18 NA TGTGCCAGCTCACCGGGGCGAGAAGATACGCAGTATTTT CASSPGREDTQYF
TRBJ2-1 TRBD2 TRBV19 NA TGTGCCAGTAGCGACTGGGAGGGAAGCTCCTACAATGAGCAGTTCTTC CASSDWEGSSYNEQFF
TRBJ1-1 TRBD1 TRBV7-9 NA TGTGCCAGCAGCCCCGCACAGGGGGACGCTGAAGCTTTCTTT CASSPAQGDAEAFF
TRBJ1-2 NA TRBV6-4 NA TGTGCCAGCAGTATGAGTCGGGATAACTATGGCTACACCTTC CASSMSRDNYGYTF
TRBJ2-3 NA TRBV27 once TGTGCCAGCAGTTTGACTCTTAGCACAGATACGCAGTATTTT CASSLTLSTDTQYF
TRBJ2-1 TRBD2 TRBV5-4 NA TGTGCCAGCAGGTATCAGTCTAGCGGGAGGGCCGTTAATGAGCAGTTCTTC CASRYQSSGRAVNEQFF
TRBJ1-3 TRBD1 TRBV29-1 NA TGCAGCGTTGGAGGGACAGGGGGCACTTCTGGAAACACCATATATTTT CSVGGTGGTSGNTIYF
TRBJ2-6 NA TRBV27 NA TGTGCCAGCAGCCGCGGTGTGGCTGGGGCCAACGTCCTGACTTTC CASSRGVAGANVLTF
TRBJ2-1 TRBD2 TRBV7-8 NA TGTGCCAGCAGCCCCCCCGGGAGGAATGAGCAGTTCTTC CASSPPGRNEQFF
TRBJ1-3 NA TRBV7-8 few TGTGCCAGCAGCTTCACCAGGGATGGAAACACCATATATTTT CASSFTRDGNTIYF
TRBJ2-3 NA TRBV7-2 NA TGTGCCAGCAGCTTAATGTGGGCGAACACAGATACGCAGTATTTT CASSLMWANTDTQYF
TRBJ2-2 NA TRBV5-1 NA TGCGCCATCGATCCTAACGGGAGCGGGGAGCTGTTTTTT CAIDPNGSGELFF
TRBJ1-4 TRBD1 TRBV4-1 once TGCGCCAGCAGCGCGGCCCGGACAGGGCTCGGAGCTAATGAAAAACTGTTTTTT CASSAARTGLGANEKLFF
TRBJ1-4 NA TRBV30 NA TGTGCCTGGAGTAGATACATACAGGGAAGCTCTGAAAAACTGTTTTTT CAWSRYIQGSSEKLFF
TRBJ2-3 NA TRBV18 NA TGTGCCAGCTCATCGACAGGCGACCTCACAGATACGCAGTATTTT CASSSTGDLTDTQYF
TRBJ2-2 TRBD2 TRBV2 NA TGTGCCAGCGAGTCGGGGGGATCGGCCACCGGGGAGCTGTTTTTT CASESGGSATGELFF
TRBJ2-1 NA TRBV27 NA TGTGCCAGCAGTTTCAGGGGCAATGAGCAGTTCTTC CASSFRGNEQFF
TRBJ2-3 NA TRBV9 NA TGTGCCAGCAGCGTAGGGGCTAGCGACACAGATACGCAGTATTTT CASSVGASDTDTQYF
TRBJ2-7 TRBD2 TRBV30 NA TGTGCCTGGAGTGATAAGCGGGGGACTTCCTACGAGCAGTACTTC CAWSDKRGTSYEQYF
TRBJ1-3 NA TRBV4-2 NA TGTGCCAGCAGCCAAGTGGAGACGTCCGGCACCATATATTTT CASSQVETSGTIYF
TRBJ2-3 NA TRBV7-3 NA TGTGCCAGCAGCCCCGACTGGCGGGAAGGAACAGATACGCAGTATTTT CASSPDWREGTDTQYF
TRBJ2-3 NA TRBV9 NA TGTGCCAGCAGCGTAGGATCCACCAGATTCACAGATACGCAGTATTTT CASSVGSTRFTDTQYF
TRBJ2-3 NA TRBV18 NA TGTGCCAGCTCACCCCGGACGGAGGGGAATACGCAGTATTTT CASSPRTEGNTQYF
TRBJ2-7 TRBD2 TRBV19 NA TGTGCCAGTAGTGCCGGACTAGCGGCTTACGAGCAGTACTTC CASSAGLAAYEQYF
TRBJ2-7 TRBD2 TRBV4-3 few TGCGCCAGCAGCCAGCTTTCTAGCGGGAGGGCCCCCTACGAGCAGTACTTC CASSQLSSGRAPYEQYF